This T cell receptor beta chain was sequenced for a study of blood T cell repertoires in COVID-19. The CDR3 is made up of 16 amino acids. Germline V lookup: CDR1 SGHTA, CDR2 FQGNSA. J gave up 0 bases and V 3 bases, and 4 bases lay outside the gene matches. In this sample, this clone turned up once. Original processing methods: Nucleated cell number was recorded as an estimate derived from reference gene primer amplification. The data were produced by immunoSEQ multiplex PCR, yet TCRdb's version contains in-frame clones alone and is incomplete. The V and J calls and clone size come from that table; D and trimming were worked out from the DNA. The sample shows 290,000 or so clones, about nine tenths of them seen only once.

Sequenced input: PBMCs or T cells enriched from blood (not recorded which). V and J are TRBV7-2 and TRBJ2-2; TRBD1 matches 7 bases. The clonotype was recovered from a young woman who had recovered from COVID-19. This CDR3 is CASSFMGTANTGELFF. CDR3 bases: TGTGCCAGCAGCTTCATGGGGACAGCGAACACCGGGGAGCTGTTTTTT.